This T cell receptor beta chain originates from a study of blood T cell repertoires in COVID-19. For the study at large: The United States, Italy and Spain supplied acute and convalescent COVID-19 samples.

This CDR3 has 19 amino acids. V gave up 0 bases and J gave up 5 bases; unmatched junction bases: 15. Germline V lookup: CDR1 KGHSH, CDR2 LQKENI. Assay: immunoSEQ multiplex PCR; the TCRdb copy retains only in-frame clones and omits some. This table has a few hundred thousand clones, roughly 85% appearing once. Source material: peripheral blood. The chain links TRBV18 to TRBJ2-2, with 7 bases fitting TRBD1. The receptor comes from a woman of 80 years or more with acute or convalescent COVID-19. The DNA of the CDR3 is TGTGCCAGCTCACCACCGCAATCTTTACGCGACAGGGTGACCGGGGAGCTGTTTTTT. It codes for CASSPPQSLRDRVTGELFF. Full variable domain (rest looked up from reference TRBV18 and TRBJ2-2): NAGVMQNPRHLVRRRGQEARLRCSPMKGHSHVYWYRQLPEEGLKFMVYLQKENIIDESGMPKERFSAEFPKEGPSILRIQQVVRGDSAAYFCASSPPQSLRDRVTGELFFGEGSRLTVL.